The clone carrying this TCR beta chain was detected a few times. J gave up 7 bases and V 3 bases, and 9 bases lay outside the gene matches. The CDR3 contains 16 residues. CDR1 is KGHDR, CDR2 SFDVKD, per germline. This sample was included in a study of blood T cell repertoires in COVID-19. Study-level information: Spain, Italy and the United States supplied samples that represented acute and convalescent COVID-19.

Authors' data handling: The authors estimated nucleated cell counts from reference gene primer amplification. Sequencing used immunoSEQ multiplex PCR; TCRdb keeps in-frame clones, though not all of them. The DNA was the basis for D and trimming; V, J and clone size are from that table. Of about 74,000 clones listed, roughly 84% were seen once; the top ten hold roughly 2.7%. The chain recombines TRBV24-1 with TRBJ2-1; 9 bases agree with TRBD1. The material sequenced was peripheral blood. This sequence was found in a man aged 65 to 79 with active or convalescent COVID-19. CDR3 DNA: TGTGCCACCAGTGATATTGGACAGGGGTGGGGGAATGAGCAGTTCTTC. As protein: CATSDIGQGWGNEQFF.